This TCR beta chain was observed in a study of T cell responses to AZD1222 COVID-19 vaccine. Study observations and caveats: Spike regions recognized by vaccine-associated CD4 TCRs spanned the protein, led by 160-218 and 743-854. Rises in breadth and depth of Spike-specific TCRs came after two AZD1222 doses.

In germline, CDR1 is SGHDT, CDR2 YYEEEE. With 2 bases removed from V and 2 bases from J, the gap between germline ends came to 14 bases. This CDR3 has 15 amino acids. Points on this clone: What it binds is not known.

Sequencing was performed with immunoSEQ multiplex PCR; in TCRdb, only in-frame clones are kept and a portion is missing. The sample lists tens of thousands of clones, around 87% seen once, with roughly a sixth in the top ten. This TCR came from an adult who received the AZD1222 COVID-19 vaccine. The material was peripheral blood, obtained 28 days after the second AZD1222 dose. V is TRBV5-6 and J is TRBJ2-7; D possibly corresponds to TRBD2 (5 bases). CDR3 sequence reads: CASSFSAVRTYEQYF. In nucleotides, the CDR3 is TGTGCCAGCAGCTTCTCAGCGGTCCGGACCTACGAGCAGTACTTC.